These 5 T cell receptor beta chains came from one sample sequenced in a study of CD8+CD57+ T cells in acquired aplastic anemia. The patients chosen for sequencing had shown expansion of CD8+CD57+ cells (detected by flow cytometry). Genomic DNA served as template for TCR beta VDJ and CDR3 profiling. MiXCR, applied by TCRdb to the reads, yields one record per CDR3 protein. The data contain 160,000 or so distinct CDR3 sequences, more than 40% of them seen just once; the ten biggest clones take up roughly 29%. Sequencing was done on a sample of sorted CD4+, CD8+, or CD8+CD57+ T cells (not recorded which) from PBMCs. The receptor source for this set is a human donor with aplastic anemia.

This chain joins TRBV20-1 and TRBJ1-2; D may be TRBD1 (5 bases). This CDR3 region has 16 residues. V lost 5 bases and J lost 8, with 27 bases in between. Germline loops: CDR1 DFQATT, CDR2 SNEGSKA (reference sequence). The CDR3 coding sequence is TGCAGTGCTGAGTATCCGGGACTAGCGGGAGAGGGCGGCTACACCTTC. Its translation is CSAEYPGLAGEGGYTF.

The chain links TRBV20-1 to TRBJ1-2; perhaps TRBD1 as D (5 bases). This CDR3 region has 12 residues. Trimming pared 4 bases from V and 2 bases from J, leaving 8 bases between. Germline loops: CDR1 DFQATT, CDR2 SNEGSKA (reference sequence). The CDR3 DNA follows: TGCAGTGCTACTTCAGGGAACTATGGCTACACCTTC. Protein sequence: CSATSGNYGYTF.

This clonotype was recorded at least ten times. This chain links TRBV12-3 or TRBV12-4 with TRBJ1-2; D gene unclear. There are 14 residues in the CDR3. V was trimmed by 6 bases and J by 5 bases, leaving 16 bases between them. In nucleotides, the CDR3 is TGTGCCAGCAGGCAGCCCGGTCCCGGTTATGGCTACACCTTC. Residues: CASRQPGPGYGYTF.

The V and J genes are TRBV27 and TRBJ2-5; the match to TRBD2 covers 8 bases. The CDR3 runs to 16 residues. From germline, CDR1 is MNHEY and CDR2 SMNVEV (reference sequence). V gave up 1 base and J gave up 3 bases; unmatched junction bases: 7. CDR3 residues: CASSLWPGGPKETQYF. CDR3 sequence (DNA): TGTGCCAGCAGTTTATGGCCGGGAGGGCCTAAAGAGACCCAGTACTTC.

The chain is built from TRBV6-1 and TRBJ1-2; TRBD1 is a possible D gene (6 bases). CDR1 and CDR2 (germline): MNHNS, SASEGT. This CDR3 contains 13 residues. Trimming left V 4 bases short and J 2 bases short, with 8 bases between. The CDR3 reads CASSVDRNYGYTF. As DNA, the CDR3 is TGTGCCAGCAGTGTCGACAGGAACTATGGCTACACCTTC.